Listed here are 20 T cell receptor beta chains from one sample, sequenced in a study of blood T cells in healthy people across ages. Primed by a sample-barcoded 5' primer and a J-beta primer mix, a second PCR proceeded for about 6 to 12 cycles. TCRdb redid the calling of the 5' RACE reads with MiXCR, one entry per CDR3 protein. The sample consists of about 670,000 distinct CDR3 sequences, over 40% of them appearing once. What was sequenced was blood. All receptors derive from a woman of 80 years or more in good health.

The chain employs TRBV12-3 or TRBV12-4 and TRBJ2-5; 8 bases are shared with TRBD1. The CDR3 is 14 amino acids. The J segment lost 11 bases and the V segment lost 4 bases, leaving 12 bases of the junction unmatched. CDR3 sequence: CASSSWTGHSGQYF. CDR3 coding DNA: TGTGCCAGCAGTTCCTGGACAGGGCACTCCGGGCAGTACTTC.

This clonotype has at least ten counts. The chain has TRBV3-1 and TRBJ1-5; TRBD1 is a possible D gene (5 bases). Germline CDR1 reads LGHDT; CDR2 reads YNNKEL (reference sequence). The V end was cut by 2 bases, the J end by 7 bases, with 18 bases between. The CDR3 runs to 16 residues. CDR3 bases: TGTGCCAGCAGCCAATCCCCTGTGGTACGGGGGCAGCCCCAGCATTTT. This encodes CASSQSPVVRGQPQHF. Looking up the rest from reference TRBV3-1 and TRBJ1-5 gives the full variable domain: DTAVSQTPKYLVTQMGNDKSIKCEQNLGHDTMYWYKQDSKKFLKIMFSYNNKELIINETVPNRFSPKSPDKAHLNLHINSLELGDSAVYFCASSQSPVVRGQPQHFGDGTRLSIL.

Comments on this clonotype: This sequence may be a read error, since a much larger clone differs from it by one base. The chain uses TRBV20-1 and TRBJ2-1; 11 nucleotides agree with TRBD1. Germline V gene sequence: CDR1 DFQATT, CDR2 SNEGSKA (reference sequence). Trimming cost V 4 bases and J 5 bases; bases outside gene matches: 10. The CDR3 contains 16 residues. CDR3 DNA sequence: TGCAGTGCTAACCGAATGGACAGGGGGCTCCACAATGAGCAGTTCTTC. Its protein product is CSANRMDRGLHNEQFF.

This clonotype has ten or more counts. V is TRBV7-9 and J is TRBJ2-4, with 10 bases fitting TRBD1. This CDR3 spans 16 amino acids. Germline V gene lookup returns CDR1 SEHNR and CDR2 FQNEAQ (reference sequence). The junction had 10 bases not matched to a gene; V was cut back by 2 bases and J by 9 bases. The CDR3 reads CASSLSGTGDVSIQYF. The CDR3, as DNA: TGTGCCAGCAGCTTAAGTGGGACAGGGGATGTGAGCATTCAGTACTTC.

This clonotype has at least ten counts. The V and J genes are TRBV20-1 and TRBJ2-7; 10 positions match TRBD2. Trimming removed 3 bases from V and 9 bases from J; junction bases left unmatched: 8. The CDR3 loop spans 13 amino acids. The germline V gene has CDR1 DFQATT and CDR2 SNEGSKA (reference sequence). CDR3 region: CSASMPSGGGQYF. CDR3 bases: TGCAGTGCTAGCATGCCTAGCGGGGGCGGGCAGTACTTC.

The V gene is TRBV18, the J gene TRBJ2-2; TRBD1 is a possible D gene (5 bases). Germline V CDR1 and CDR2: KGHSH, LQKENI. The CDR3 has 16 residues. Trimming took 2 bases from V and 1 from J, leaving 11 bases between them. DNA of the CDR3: TGTGCCAGCTCACCAATAAGACAGAGGAACACCGGGGAGCTGTTTTTT. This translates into CASSPIRQRNTGELFF.

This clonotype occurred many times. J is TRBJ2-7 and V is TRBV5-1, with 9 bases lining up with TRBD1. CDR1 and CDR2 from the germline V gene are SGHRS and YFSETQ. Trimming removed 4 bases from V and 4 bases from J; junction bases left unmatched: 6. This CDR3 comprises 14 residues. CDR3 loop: CASSTGTGPYEQYF. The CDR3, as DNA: TGCGCCAGCAGCACCGGGACAGGGCCATACGAGCAGTACTTC.

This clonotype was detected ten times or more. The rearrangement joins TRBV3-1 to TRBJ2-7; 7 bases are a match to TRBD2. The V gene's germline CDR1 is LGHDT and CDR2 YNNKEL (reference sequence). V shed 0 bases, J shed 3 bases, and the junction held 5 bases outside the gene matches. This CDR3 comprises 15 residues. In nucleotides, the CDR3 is TGTGCCAGCAGCCAAGATCAAAGCGGGATCTACGAGCAGTACTTC. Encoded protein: CASSQDQSGIYEQYF.

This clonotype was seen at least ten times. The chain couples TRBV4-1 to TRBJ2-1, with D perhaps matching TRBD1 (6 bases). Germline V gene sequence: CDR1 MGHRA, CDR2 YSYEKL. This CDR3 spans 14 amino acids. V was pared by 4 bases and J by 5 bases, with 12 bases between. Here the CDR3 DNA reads TGCGCCAGCAGCCGGGGGCCTTCCGACAATGAGCAGTTCTTC. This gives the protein CASSRGPSDNEQFF.

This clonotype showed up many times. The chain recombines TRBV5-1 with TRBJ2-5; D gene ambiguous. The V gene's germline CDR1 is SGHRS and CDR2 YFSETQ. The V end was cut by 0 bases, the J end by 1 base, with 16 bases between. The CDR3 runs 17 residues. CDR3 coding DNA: TGCGCCAGCAGCTTGGGTGAGATCGTCAGTCCCCAAGAGACCCAGTACTTC. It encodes CASSLGEIVSPQETQYF.

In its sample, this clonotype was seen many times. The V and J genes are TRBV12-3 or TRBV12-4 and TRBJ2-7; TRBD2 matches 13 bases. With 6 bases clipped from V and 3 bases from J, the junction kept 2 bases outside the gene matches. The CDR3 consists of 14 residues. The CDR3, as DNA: TGTGCCAGCAGACGGACTAGCGGGGGCTACGAGCAGTACTTC. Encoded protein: CASRRTSGGYEQYF.

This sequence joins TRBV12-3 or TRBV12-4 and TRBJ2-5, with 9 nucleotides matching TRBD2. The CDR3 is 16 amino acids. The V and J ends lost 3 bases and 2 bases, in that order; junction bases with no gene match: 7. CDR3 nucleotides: TGTGCCAGCAGTTTTAGGAGCGGGGGGACACAAGAGACCCAGTACTTC. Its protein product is CASSFRSGGTQETQYF.

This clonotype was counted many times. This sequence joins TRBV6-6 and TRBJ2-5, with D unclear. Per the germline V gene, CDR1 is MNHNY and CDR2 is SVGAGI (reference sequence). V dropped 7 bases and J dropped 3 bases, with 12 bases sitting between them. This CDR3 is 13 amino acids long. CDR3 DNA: TGTGCCAGCACCACCAGGTCGGAAGAGACCCAGTACTTC. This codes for CASTTRSEETQYF.

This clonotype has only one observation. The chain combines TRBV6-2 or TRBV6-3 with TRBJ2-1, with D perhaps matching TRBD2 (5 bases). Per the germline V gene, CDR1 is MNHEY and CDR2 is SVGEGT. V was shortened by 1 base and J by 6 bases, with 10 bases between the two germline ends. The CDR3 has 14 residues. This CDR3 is CASSYYGKSNEQFF. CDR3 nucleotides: TGTGCCAGCAGTTACTACGGGAAGAGCAATGAGCAGTTCTTC.

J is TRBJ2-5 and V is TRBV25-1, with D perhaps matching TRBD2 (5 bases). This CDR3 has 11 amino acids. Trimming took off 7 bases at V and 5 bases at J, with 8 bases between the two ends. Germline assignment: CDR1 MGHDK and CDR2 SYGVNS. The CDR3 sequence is CASIRGETQYF. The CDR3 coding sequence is TGTGCCAGCATCCGAGGGGAGACCCAGTACTTC.

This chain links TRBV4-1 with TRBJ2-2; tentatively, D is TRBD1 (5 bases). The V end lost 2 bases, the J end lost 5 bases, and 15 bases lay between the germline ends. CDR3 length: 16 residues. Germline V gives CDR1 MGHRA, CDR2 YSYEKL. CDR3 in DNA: TGCGCCAGCAGCCAACAGGGCCAAGGGCTTACCGGGGAGCTGTTTTTT. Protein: CASSQQGQGLTGELFF.

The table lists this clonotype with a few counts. The CDR3 nucleotides are TGTGCCAGCAGCTTAATGGGGGCTGGGTATAGCAATCAGCCCCAGCATTTT. Protein: CASSLMGAGYSNQPQHF. The chain combines TRBV7-9 with TRBJ1-5, with D possibly matching TRBD1 (6 bases). CDR1 is SEHNR and CDR2 is FQNEAQ in the germline V gene (reference sequence). This CDR3 contains 17 residues. Trimming pared 2 bases from V and 0 bases from J, leaving 14 bases between.

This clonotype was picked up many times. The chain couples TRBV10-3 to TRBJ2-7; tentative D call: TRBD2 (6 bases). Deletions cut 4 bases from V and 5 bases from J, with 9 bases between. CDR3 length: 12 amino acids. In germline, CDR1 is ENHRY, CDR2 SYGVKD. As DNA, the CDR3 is TGTGCCATCAGTGGGGGGAGGAACGAGCAGTACTTC. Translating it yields CAISGGRNEQYF.

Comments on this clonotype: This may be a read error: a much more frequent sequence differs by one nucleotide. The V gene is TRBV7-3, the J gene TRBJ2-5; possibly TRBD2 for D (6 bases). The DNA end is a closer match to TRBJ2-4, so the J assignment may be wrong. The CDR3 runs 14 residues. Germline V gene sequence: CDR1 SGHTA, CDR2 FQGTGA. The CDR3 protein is CASSDGGDPNIQYF. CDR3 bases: TGTGCCAGCAGCGATGGAGGGGACCCAAACATTCAGTACTTC.

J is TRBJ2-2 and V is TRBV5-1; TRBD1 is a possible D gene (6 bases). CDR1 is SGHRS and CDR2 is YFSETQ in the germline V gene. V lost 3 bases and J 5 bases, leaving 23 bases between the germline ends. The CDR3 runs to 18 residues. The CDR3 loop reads CASSSGDRKAISTGELFF. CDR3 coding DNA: TGCGCCAGCAGCTCCGGCGACAGGAAAGCAATCAGTACCGGGGAGCTGTTTTTT.